Below are 5 T cell receptor beta chains sequenced from a single sample in a study of molecular identifiers for immune sequencing clone quantification. TCRdb ran MiXCR on the PCR reads and lists one entry per CDR3 protein. This table holds about 640,000 distinct CDR3 sequences, about 20% found once. Sequencing was done on a sample of naive CD8+ T cells from blood, with Jurkat cell RNA spiked in. As to subset: FACS-sorted CD8+CD4-CCR7+CD45RA+ naive T cells. The receptors shown here come from a human donor in good health. Some libraries in this study had Jurkat cell RNA spiked in.

This rearrangement joins TRBV10-3 to TRBJ2-3; 10 bases are shared with TRBD2. Germline CDR1 and CDR2: ENHRY and SYGVKD. V lost 2 bases and J lost 3; bases outside the gene matches: 5. The CDR3 has 16 residues. This CDR3 reads CAISEGAGGITDTQYF. CDR3 DNA: TGTGCCATCAGTGAGGGAGCGGGGGGGATAACAGATACGCAGTATTTT.

This clonotype was picked up a small number of times. The rearrangement joins TRBV7-9 to TRBJ2-1; D not certain. Trimming left V 3 bases short and J 3 bases short, with 9 bases between. Per germline, CDR1 SEHNR and CDR2 FQNEAQ (reference sequence). This CDR3 region has 14 residues. In DNA form, the CDR3 reads TGTGCCAGCAGCTTTGAGCGCCTCTACAATGAGCAGTTCTTC. Translating gives CASSFERLYNEQFF.

The sample holds a few counts of this clonotype. Because it lacks the conserved phenylalanine or tryptophan at the end, this CDR3 is likely a read error. The chain uses TRBV4-1 and TRBJ1-1, with D possibly matching TRBD1 (6 bases). With 3 bases removed from V and 7 bases from J, the gap between germline ends came to 15 bases. Germline V gene lookup returns CDR1 MGHRA and CDR2 YSYEKL. The length of the CDR3 is 14 residues. The CDR3, as DNA: TGCGCCAGCAGCCATGCCCCGGGGGCTGTTGAAGCTTTCCTT. It yields the protein CASSHAPGAVEAFL.

The chain is built from TRBV6-2 or TRBV6-3 and TRBJ2-1; D perhaps matches TRBD1 (5 bases). The CDR3 is 13 residues long. Trimming pared 2 bases from V and 9 bases from J, leaving 11 bases between. In germline, CDR1 is MNHEY, CDR2 SVGEGT. This CDR3 is CASSYAGWGEQFF. CDR3 sequence (DNA): TGTGCCAGCAGTTACGCAGGGTGGGGTGAGCAGTTCTTC.

This clonotype has a count of ten or more. The chain links TRBV11-2 to TRBJ2-1; D remains ambiguous. V was clipped by 7 bases and J by 10 bases, with 14 bases between them. The germline gives CDR1 SGHAT, CDR2 FQNNGV. This CDR3 has 12 amino acids. CDR3 nucleotide sequence: TGTGCCAGCACCTCTGGTTTTGGAGAGCAGTTCTTC. Its protein product is CASTSGFGEQFF.